Sequencing of this T cell receptor beta chain was carried out in a study of T cells after yellow fever vaccination. TCRdb itself ran the 5' RACE reads through MiXCR, one entry per CDR3 protein. Counted here are approximately 300,000 distinct CDR3 sequences, 8% to 10% occurring once; the ten biggest clones make up roughly 18%. The CDR3 runs 14 residues. Losses at the gene ends were 6 bases for V and 2 bases for J; bases not matched to a gene: 3. Germline V gene lookup returns CDR1 MNHNS and CDR2 SASEGT. The sample here was PBMCs, taken on the day of the first yellow fever vaccination. This clonotype originated in a man aged 18 to 30 who received the YFV17D yellow fever vaccine. This chain links TRBV6-1 with TRBJ1-3; 8 nucleotides align to TRBD1. CDR3 residues: CASRKQGAGNTIYF. DNA for the CDR3: TGTGCCAGCAGGAAACAGGGGGCTGGAAACACCATATATTTT.